A selection of T cell receptor beta chains follows, all from one sample in a study of CD4 T cells in relation to SARS-CoV-2 and coronaviruses. Their cognate antigens are unknown. The method was immunoSEQ multiplex PCR; TCRdb's version includes in-frame clones alone and lacks a portion of them. The sample yields 27,000 or so clones, about 76% seen once. The specimen sequenced was CD4+ T cells from PBMCs, cultured in vitro. These receptors all stem from a human donor in good health. Both conserved end residues are part of each CDR3. The D gene is left open where the match is weak. Clone size is not always given. Where it is, it says once, few, many or a class for expanded clones.

d_gene: -; v_gene: TRBV6-6; j_gene: TRBJ1-2; abundance: -; CDR3nt: TGTGCCAGCAGTTACTCGATAGTAACCTATGGCTACACCTTC; CDR3aa: CASSYSIVTYGYTF
d_gene: -; v_gene: TRBV25-1; j_gene: TRBJ2-5; abundance: few; CDR3nt: TGTGCCAGCAGTGAATATGAGTTGAGAGAGACCCAGTACTTC; CDR3aa: CASSEYELRETQYF
d_gene: TRBD1; v_gene: TRBV19; j_gene: TRBJ1-1; abundance: -; CDR3nt: TGTGCCAGTAGGGAGACAGGGCTAACTGAAGCTTTCTTT; CDR3aa: CASRETGLTEAFF
d_gene: -; v_gene: TRBV19; j_gene: TRBJ2-1; abundance: -; CDR3nt: TGTGCCAGTAGCCACAGGGAGCTCAGCAATGAGCAGTTCTTC; CDR3aa: CASSHRELSNEQFF
d_gene: -; v_gene: TRBV5-8; j_gene: TRBJ2-6; abundance: -; CDR3nt: TGTGCCAGCAGCTTGTACGGGGCTGGGGCCAACGTCCTGACTTTC; CDR3aa: CASSLYGAGANVLTF
d_gene: -; v_gene: TRBV4-3; j_gene: TRBJ1-6; abundance: once; CDR3nt: TGCGCCAGCAGCCAAGCCGCCGGGCAGAATAATTCACCCCTCCACTTT; CDR3aa: CASSQAAGQNNSPLHF
d_gene: -; v_gene: TRBV12-3/TRBV12-4; j_gene: TRBJ1-2; abundance: -; CDR3nt: TGTGCCAGCAGTTTATTGGCAGTAGGAGGCTACACCTTC; CDR3aa: CASSLLAVGGYTF
d_gene: TRBD1; v_gene: TRBV19; j_gene: TRBJ1-6; abundance: -; CDR3nt: TGTGCCAGTAGCCAGGGGGTAGAGAATTCACCCCTCCACTTT; CDR3aa: CASSQGVENSPLHF
d_gene: TRBD2; v_gene: TRBV28; j_gene: TRBJ2-5; abundance: once; CDR3nt: TGTGCCAGCAGTTTAAGGGACTACCTAGAGACCCAGTACTTC; CDR3aa: CASSLRDYLETQYF
d_gene: -; v_gene: TRBV7-2; j_gene: TRBJ2-5; abundance: -; CDR3nt: TGTGCCAGCAGCTTCGCTAAGGAAGAGACCCAGTACTTC; CDR3aa: CASSFAKEETQYF
d_gene: -; v_gene: TRBV7-9; j_gene: TRBJ2-1; abundance: -; CDR3nt: TGTGCCAGCAGCCTGACTACTTCAGAGCAGTTCTTC; CDR3aa: CASSLTTSEQFF
d_gene: TRBD2; v_gene: TRBV7-2; j_gene: TRBJ2-5; abundance: -; CDR3nt: TGTGCCAGCAGCTTAGTCGGGACTAGCAGCCAAGAGACCCAGTACTTC; CDR3aa: CASSLVGTSSQETQYF
d_gene: -; v_gene: TRBV7-9; j_gene: TRBJ2-7; abundance: -; CDR3nt: TGTGCCAGCACCATCCCGGAGGGCCGGAACGAGCAGTACTTC; CDR3aa: CASTIPEGRNEQYF
d_gene: TRBD1; v_gene: TRBV7-2; j_gene: TRBJ2-7; abundance: -; CDR3nt: TGTGCCAGCAGCTTAGGCGTCACAGGGGGCAATGAGCAGTACTTC; CDR3aa: CASSLGVTGGNEQYF
d_gene: -; v_gene: TRBV11-3; j_gene: TRBJ1-5; abundance: few; CDR3nt: TGTGCCAGCAGTCCACTATCCGAGTCGGCCGGCAATCAGCCCCAGCATTTT; CDR3aa: CASSPLSESAGNQPQHF
d_gene: TRBD1; v_gene: TRBV5-6; j_gene: TRBJ1-5; abundance: -; CDR3nt: TGTGCCAGCAGCTTGGCCGGGACAGGGGGCACGGATAGCAATCAGCCCCAGCATTTT; CDR3aa: CASSLAGTGGTDSNQPQHF
d_gene: -; v_gene: TRBV30; j_gene: TRBJ1-6; abundance: few; CDR3nt: TGTGCCTGGAGTGCTCTCGCCAGGGTATATAATTCACCCCTCCACTTT; CDR3aa: CAWSALARVYNSPLHF
d_gene: TRBD2; v_gene: TRBV9; j_gene: TRBJ2-2; abundance: -; CDR3nt: TGTGCCAGCAGCGTGGGACTAGCGGTCACCGGGGAGCTGTTTTTT; CDR3aa: CASSVGLAVTGELFF
d_gene: -; v_gene: TRBV7-3; j_gene: TRBJ2-7; abundance: -; CDR3nt: TGTGCCAGCAGCCCTTCCTACGAGCAGTACTTC; CDR3aa: CASSPSYEQYF
d_gene: TRBD2; v_gene: TRBV14; j_gene: TRBJ2-7; abundance: few; CDR3nt: TGTGCCAGCAGCCTCGGACTAGCGGGACTTGTCTACGAGCAGTACTTC; CDR3aa: CASSLGLAGLVYEQYF
d_gene: -; v_gene: TRBV5-1; j_gene: TRBJ2-5; abundance: -; CDR3nt: TGCGCCAGCAGCTTGTTTGGGGGCGTGGGCCCACGCGAGAGTGGCCAGTACTTC; CDR3aa: CASSLFGGVGPRESGQYF
d_gene: TRBD2; v_gene: TRBV19; j_gene: TRBJ2-1; abundance: -; CDR3nt: TGTGCCAGTAGTACGTCCAGCGGGGCCTCCTACAATGAGCAGTTCTTC; CDR3aa: CASSTSSGASYNEQFF
d_gene: -; v_gene: TRBV6-6; j_gene: TRBJ1-2; abundance: -; CDR3nt: TGTGCCAGCAGTGTCCGGCTTTACTATGGCTACACCTTC; CDR3aa: CASSVRLYYGYTF
d_gene: -; v_gene: TRBV4-1; j_gene: TRBJ1-5; abundance: -; CDR3nt: TGCGCCAGCAGCCAAGGGGGAAATCAGCCCCAGCATTTT; CDR3aa: CASSQGGNQPQHF
d_gene: TRBD2; v_gene: TRBV5-1; j_gene: TRBJ2-3; abundance: -; CDR3nt: TGCGCCAGCAGCTTTAGCGGGGGGGTGGATACGCAGTATTTT; CDR3aa: CASSFSGGVDTQYF
d_gene: TRBD2; v_gene: TRBV11-3; j_gene: TRBJ2-3; abundance: -; CDR3nt: TGTGCCAGCAGCTTTAGCGGGGGCAGCACAGATACGCAGTATTTT; CDR3aa: CASSFSGGSTDTQYF
d_gene: -; v_gene: TRBV5-4; j_gene: TRBJ2-7; abundance: once; CDR3nt: TGTGCCAGCAGCCCGGGTCTTTCGAAGGCCTACGAGCAGTACTTC; CDR3aa: CASSPGLSKAYEQYF
d_gene: -; v_gene: TRBV5-1; j_gene: TRBJ1-2; abundance: -; CDR3nt: TGCGCCAGCAGCTTGGATGCAGGGGAGGGTGGCTACACCTTC; CDR3aa: CASSLDAGEGGYTF
d_gene: -; v_gene: TRBV2; j_gene: TRBJ1-6; abundance: -; CDR3nt: TGTGCCAGCACCCTAAACTCCTATAATTCACCCCTCCACTTT; CDR3aa: CASTLNSYNSPLHF